Listed here are 17 T cell receptor beta chains from one sample, sequenced in a study of T cells after yellow fever vaccination. TCRdb used MiXCR to reprocess the 5' RACE reads, holding one entry per CDR3 protein. The sample records hundreds of thousands of distinct CDR3 sequences, about 14% being singletons. This sample comprised PBMCs, obtained on the day of the yellow fever booster vaccination. The source of these receptors is a man aged 25 to 40 who received the YFV17D yellow fever vaccine.

This clonotype was observed a handful of times. This chain's CDR3 is CATSGDMGAYSYNEQFF. CDR3 sequence (DNA): TGTGCCACCAGTGGAGATATGGGGGCCTACTCCTACAATGAGCAGTTCTTC. The rearrangement links TRBV24-1 to TRBJ2-1, with D tentatively TRBD1 (6 bases). CDR3 length equals 17 residues. V dropped 5 bases and J dropped 0 bases, with 16 bases sitting between them. Germline assignment: CDR1 KGHDR and CDR2 SFDVKD.

The V and J genes are TRBV10-3 and TRBJ1-1, with no clear D. Trimming took 8 bases from V and 1 from J, leaving 8 bases between them. The length of the CDR3 is 12 residues. CDR1 and CDR2 from the germline V gene are ENHRY and SYGVKD. Written as DNA, the CDR3 is TGTGCCATCGCCACTCCGAACACTGAAGCTTTCTTT. Translated: CAIATPNTEAFF.

The CDR3 region has the DNA TGTGCCAGCAGCCCTTACGTCTCCTACGAGCAGTACTTC. Its translation is CASSPYVSYEQYF. The rearrangement uses TRBV7-2 and TRBJ2-7, with unresolved D. The germline CDR1 and CDR2 sequences are SGHTA and FQGNSA. The CDR3 sequence is 13 residues long. The ends were cut back, 5 bases at V and 0 bases at J, with 8 bases in the middle.

There are many counts of this clonotype. J is TRBJ1-4 and V is TRBV3-1, with 10 bases lining up with TRBD1. Germline V lookup: CDR1 LGHDT, CDR2 YNNKEL (reference sequence). V lost 0 bases and J lost 7; bases outside the gene matches: 5. This CDR3 has 16 amino acids. For the CDR3, the DNA is TGTGCCAGCAGCCAAGATTCGGGGACAGGGGTTGAAAAACTGTTTTTT. As protein: CASSQDSGTGVEKLFF.

The V call is TRBV29-1, the J call TRBJ1-2; TRBD1 agrees at 7 bases. Trimming at V came to 6 bases and at J to 2 bases, leaving 15 bases not matched to a gene. This CDR3 contains 16 residues. Germline V lookup: CDR1 SQVTM, CDR2 ANQGSEA. The CDR3 reads CSVLRSRKGANYGYTF. DNA for the CDR3: TGCAGCGTCCTCAGGTCTAGGAAGGGGGCGAACTATGGCTACACCTTC.

There are many counts of this clonotype. The chain uses TRBV25-1 and TRBJ2-1; D is ambiguous. CDR1 MGHDK and CDR2 SYGVNS come from the germline V gene. The CDR3 has 10 residues. The V end was cut by 4 bases, the J end by 8 bases, with 3 bases between. CDR3 nucleotides: TGTGCCAGCAGTGGGGATGAGCAGTTCTTC. Protein: CASSGDEQFF.

This clonotype was counted a few times. The V gene is TRBV6-2 or TRBV6-3, the J gene TRBJ2-2; D may be TRBD1 or TRBD2 (5 bases each). The V end was cut by 8 bases, the J end by 1 base, with 14 bases between. CDR1 is MNHEY and CDR2 is SVGEGT in the germline V gene. This CDR3 contains 15 residues. The DNA for the CDR3 is TGTGCCAGCTCAATATGGGACCAGAACACCGGGGAGCTGTTTTTT. It is translated as CASSIWDQNTGELFF.

This clonotype was observed a single time. Given a much more abundant clone one base away, this may be a read error. The genes are TRBV5-1 and TRBJ2-5, with a possible D match to TRBD2 (6 bases). Germline values: CDR1 SGHRS, CDR2 YFSETQ. The CDR3 is 15 amino acids. CDR3 in amino acids: CASSLNGRKEETLYF. The CDR3, as DNA: TGCGCCAGCAGCTTGAACGGGAGAAAGGAAGAGACCCTGTACTTC.

There are a few counts of this clonotype. The rearrangement joins TRBV5-1 to TRBJ2-7; D not certain. The CDR3 loop spans 14 amino acids. Trimming left V 0 bases short and J 6 bases short, with 13 bases between. Germline V gives CDR1 SGHRS, CDR2 YFSETQ. The CDR3 is CASSLVLGSTEQYF. The DNA of the CDR3 is TGCGCCAGCAGCTTGGTTCTGGGATCTACCGAGCAGTACTTC.

This clonotype was counted between two and nine times. V is TRBV6-2 or TRBV6-3 and J is TRBJ1-2; D is possibly TRBD1 (6 bases). Per the germline V gene, CDR1 is MNHEY and CDR2 is SVGEGT. The germline V and J ends were trimmed by 5 bases and 2 bases, with 12 bases remaining between them. The CDR3 has 14 residues. DNA of the CDR3: TGTGCCAGCAGTCCAGGGGACTTAAACTATGGCTACACCTTC. Amino acids: CASSPGDLNYGYTF.

V gene TRBV5-6 combines with J gene TRBJ2-3, with 9 bases lining up with TRBD1. There are 15 residues in the CDR3. Germline V gene data show CDR1 as SGHDT and CDR2 as YYEEEE. The junction had 10 bases not matched to a gene; V was cut back by 4 bases and J by 7 bases. This chain's CDR3 is CASSRPGQGGNTQYF. In nucleotides, the CDR3 is TGTGCCAGCAGCCGACCGGGACAGGGTGGAAATACGCAGTATTTT.

CDR3 region: CASSLVTGRDYEQYF. Written as DNA, the CDR3 is TGTGCCAGCAGCTTAGTAACAGGCAGAGACTACGAGCAGTACTTC. The V gene is TRBV7-2, the J gene TRBJ2-7; a possible D gene is TRBD1 (5 bases). V was shortened by 1 base and J by 3 bases, with 13 bases between the two germline ends. The CDR3 totals 15 residues. Germline CDR1 is SGHTA and CDR2 is FQGNSA.

The chain combines TRBV9 with TRBJ2-1; 10 nucleotides agree with TRBD1. After removal of 1 base from V and 4 bases from J, the junction contained 8 bases not matched to a gene. Germline V gene data show CDR1 as SGDLS and CDR2 as YYNGEE. The CDR3 has 17 residues. The CDR3 sequence is CASSVSLTGGQYNEQFF. The CDR3 nucleotides are TGTGCCAGCAGCGTATCCCTGACAGGGGGCCAATACAATGAGCAGTTCTTC.

This clonotype was seen more than once but under ten times. The gene calls are TRBV12-3 or TRBV12-4 and TRBJ2-7; D possibly corresponds to TRBD2 (6 bases). Trimming stripped 1 base from V and 5 bases from J, with 12 bases between. This CDR3 spans 14 amino acids. CDR3 amino acids: CASSLGASVHEQYF. DNA of the CDR3: TGTGCCAGCAGTTTAGGAGCTAGCGTGCACGAGCAGTACTTC.

V gene TRBV11-3 combines with J gene TRBJ2-1; 9 bases agree with TRBD2. The CDR3 totals 16 residues. Per germline, CDR1 SGHNT and CDR2 YENEEA. V dropped 2 bases and J dropped 2; count of bases not matched to a gene: 4. CDR3: CASSLKAGGPYNEQFF. The CDR3 coding sequence is TGTGCCAGCAGCTTAAAGGCGGGAGGGCCCTACAATGAGCAGTTCTTC.

V usage is TRBV30 and J usage is TRBJ2-2; 7 positions agree with TRBD1. Unmatched junction bases numbered 13, after V lost 0 bases and J lost 0 bases. The germline CDR1 and CDR2 sequences are GTSNPN and SVGIG (reference sequence). The CDR3 sequence is 19 residues long. In DNA form, the CDR3 reads TGTGCCTGGAGTGTCCGGGACAGCGGCCCTAACCCGAACACCGGGGAGCTGTTTTTT. Translating it yields CAWSVRDSGPNPNTGELFF. Full variable domain (remainder filled in from reference TRBV30 and TRBJ2-2): SQTIHQWPATLVQPVGSPLSLECTVEGTSNPNLYWYRQAAGRGLQLLFYSVGIGQISSEVPQNLSASRPQDRQFILSSKKLLLSDSGFYLCAWSVRDSGPNPNTGELFFGEGSRLTVL.

The rearrangement uses TRBV23-1 and TRBJ2-4; no clear D. TRBV23-1 is placed among ORFs of uncertain function. V lost 3 bases and J lost 0, with 12 bases in between. The CDR3 extends over 16 amino acids. CDR3 in amino acids: CASSHNRKLAKNIQYF. The CDR3 DNA reads as TGCGCCAGCAGTCATAACAGAAAGCTAGCCAAAAACATTCAGTACTTC.